This TCR beta chain comes out of a study of cytomegalovirus exposure and HLA in healthy donors (dated 2017 in TCRdb). Looking at the study overall: An earlier analysis of several hundred of the donors reported roughly 270 Gb of sequence data and around 110 million unique TCR beta sequences from about 179 million T cells. Roughly 320 gigabases of sequencing data and 70 million to 95 million unique TCR sequences made up an early release that covered approximately 620 HLA-typed donors. Among the approximately 420 genotyped donors, approximately 76% belonged to the genetic ancestry cluster associated with self-reported Caucasian donors. The study aimed to test whether cataloging public T cell receptors could reveal signatures of past pathogen exposure. The study profiled the T cell repertoires of hundreds of subjects by immunosequencing and related them to cytomegalovirus serostatus. Besides the first cohort of 500 to 700 subjects, a separate validation cohort made up of roughly 120 different subjects was used. To predict cytomegalovirus infection status, the study brought together high-throughput TCR immunosequencing, statistical association of individual TCRs with disease status, and machine learning. To study patterns of TCR occurrence, a later analysis re-analyzed previously published TCR beta repertoires from 600 to 750 donors and added high-resolution HLA genotyping. Rather than drawing on any new phenotypic data, the later analysis identified candidate immune exposures from TCR beta sequences and the way those sequences occurred across donors. An earlier analysis of a few hundred of the donors applied high-throughput TCR beta sequencing to assess whether each TCR beta V gene segment acted as functional or pseudogenic. Alongside the repertoire data, information on donor age, sex, ethnicity and CMV serostatus was compiled. A later genetic analysis took genome-wide SNP genotypes for about 55% of the 666 donors and used that subset as a discovery cohort. Every repertoire in the discovery cohort had been generated on one and the same sequencing platform. HLA typing included class I and class II loci at four-digit resolution. The number of donors typed differed by locus, with roughly 620-630 for A, B, C, DRB1 and DQB1, roughly 520 for DQA1, over 600 for DPA1, and some 470 for DPB1. About 5 DR-DQ haplotypes were handled as single units for association and clustering, since linkage in the cohort was strong. On average, 235,054 unique TCR beta nucleotide sequences were sequenced per donor among 398 genotyped donors of the cohort, with roughly a sixth of those sequences being non-productive. What the work shows at the level of the full study, not this receptor alone: Some IMGT-functional V segments, including TRBV6-2 and TRBV6-3, could not be told apart with the 87-base-pair reads, so those segments were excluded. According to a later genetic analysis, donors in an Asian-associated ancestry cluster had fewer N-insertions in productive TCRs than the approximately 610-donor mean. When HLA alleles, especially DR and DQ, strongly co-occurred, attributing TCR associations to individual alleles was difficult. In the study, some 180 TCR beta chains were listed as associated with cytomegalovirus. The authors suggested that the approach could potentially be extended to other disease states and immunological phenotypes. Most CMV-associated TCR beta chains appeared to be HLA-restricted in a later analysis, and the HLA associations seemed to be driven largely by CMV exposure. A further reported finding was that TCR beta sequences accurately predicted the HLA-A and HLA-B alleles for most subjects in the first cohort. A later analysis associated 16,951 TCR beta sequences with specific HLA alleles at a false discovery rate of 0.05. Cytomegalovirus status was reported to be diagnosed by the classifier with high specificity and sensitivity in both the original and validation cohorts. For the cohort, immune exposure information was limited to CMV serostatus. In a later analysis, HLA-associated TCR beta chains showed more clonal expansion and lower generation probabilities than non-associated chains that were equally common. In this cohort, only TCR beta chains were sequenced, and detectable features were limited by the absence of alpha or paired-chain data. In a later analysis, the rate of TCR association differed among HLA loci, with DRB1 alleles having the most associated TCRs and HLA-C alleles having the fewest. Because counts were too low, roughly 18 rarely observed V segments, including chromosome 9 orphons, were left out of the earlier analysis of roughly 600 of the donors. V-gene and J-gene trimming of TCR beta chains was associated with a missense DCLRE1C variant in a later genetic analysis, and the association was replicated in an independent cohort. Presence/absence analyses assumed roughly uniform sequencing depth across donors, an assumption that may not hold. Linkage disequilibrium might explain the correlated functional status among segregating V segments, but an unknown experimental factor could not be excluded. Because HLA typing was missing for some donors at each locus, association tests included only the typed subset. A few of the identified cytomegalovirus-associated TCR beta chains were confirmed in vitro to be specific for cytomegalovirus antigens. Several of the top co-occurrence clusters appeared to be linked to parvovirus B19, influenza, CMV and Epstein-Barr virus, according to a later analysis. Most TCR sequences were seen in very few donors, while some public TCRs were found in many individuals. A cluster of highly shared sequence variants was judged likely to be a technical artifact of the sequencing pipeline. In an earlier analysis of under 600 of the donors, most TCR beta V segments were observed in productive rearrangements about 90% or about 30% of the time, broadly matching IMGT annotations.

The germline V gene gives CDR1 as SNHLY and CDR2 as FYNNEI. V trim: 6 bases; J trim: 3 bases; unmatched bases: 6. The CDR3 holds 14 amino acids from the cysteine to the phenylalanine. Solely the CDR3 DNA is kept, with 42 bases framed from the first base. The cohort was made up of about 670 healthy bone marrow donors. All cohort members were sampled while nominally healthy, although unrecorded immune exposures were likely present. The donor was CMV seropositive and belonged to the group of 250 to 300 seropositive cohort members. Every donor gave a peripheral blood sample, and the peripheral blood mononuclear cells from that sample were used for TCR beta sequencing. The Qiagen DNeasy Blood Extraction Kit was used to extract genomic DNA from the blood cell samples. Turning to this clone: It lacks a known antigen. No base quality values were provided; no much bigger clone lies one nucleotide off.

Receptors were amplified or captured by the immunoSEQ multiplex PCR assay. For the multiplex PCR, a mixture combining 60 forward primers for TCR Vbeta segments and 13 reverse primers for TCR Jbeta segments was used. The CDR3 region of rearranged TCR beta genes was amplified from genomic DNA with a multiplex PCR assay. The Illumina HiSeq System was used to sequence the amplified TCR beta libraries as 87-base-pair reads. Per the authors' processing: A later analysis tallied around 87 million unique TCR beta chains across the 666 repertoires, and some 10 million of those chains were shared by two or more donors. A nearest-neighbor algorithm error-corrected the raw reads and collapsed the reads into unique sequences, merging closely related sequences to remove PCR and sequencing errors. To assign V, D and J gene segments, CDR3 sequences were aligned to IMGT reference sequences. For a sequence to be retained, a match of at least six nucleotides to both a V gene segment and a J gene segment was required. A rearrangement was called productive if the CDR3 had no stop codons and remained in frame with V and J, and every other rearrangement was called non-productive. Following IMGT convention, CDR3 was defined as the stretch from the second conserved V-encoded cysteine to the conserved J-encoded phenylalanine. The earlier analysis of about 610 of the donors excluded any sequence lacking an unambiguous match to a single V gene segment. An earlier analysis of some 500 of the donors classified V segments as functional when productive rearrangements were above 56.7% and as segregating when the standard deviation between donors was above 5%. A statistical classification framework was developed to diagnose cytomegalovirus status using the catalog of TCR beta chain sequences. In a later analysis, V and J genes were assigned by comparing TCR nucleotide sequences against IMGT/GENE-DB human TR gene sequences. The TCRdist pipeline was used in a later analysis to assign CDR3 sequences and most-parsimonious VDJ recombination scenarios. In a later analysis, each TCR beta chain was defined by its CDR3 amino acid sequence together with its V-gene family, and reads lacking a unique V-gene family were excluded. As a way to deal with suspected cross-contamination and a sequencing artifact, a later analysis dropped 500 to 700 nucleotide sequences that were highly shared and had low generation probability. In a later analysis, a clonal expansion index was calculated for each public chain from normalized within-repertoire ranks of inferred template counts. A later analysis computed generation probabilities with a VDJ recombination model fitted to out-of-frame rearrangements, and checked the results against IGoR. In a later analysis, hypergeometric tests were used to score TCR-TCR, TCR-HLA and TCR-CMV co-occurrence, with a repertoire-size bias correction applied to TCR pairs. To estimate false discovery rates, a later analysis permuted the HLA or CMV assignments 20 times. In a later analysis, co-occurring TCRs were grouped using DBSCAN, with TCRdist sequence similarity added in when clustering inside HLA-allele-positive subsets. Repertoires with fewer than 30,000 or more than 120,000 public chains were left out of co-occurrence clustering, as were a few repertoires with anomalous nucleotide sharing. In its TCRdb copy, this immuneACCESS table keeps in-frame sequences only and misses some clones. Where compared with another copy, unresolved V genes explain less than half of these, and the others have no known cause. The V and J calls and the clone size are those of that table, but D and trimming were determined from the DNA. This sample has about 120,000 clones in its table, and around 63% of those were observed once. 8% to 10% of the sample goes to the ten largest clones.

The TCR was taken from a man aged 35 to 55 in good health and CMV-seropositive. This receptor chain uses TRBV2 and TRBJ2-7, with 9 bases matching TRBD2. Material for sequencing was PBMCs. This receptor carries the CDR3 CASRPGTSNYEQYF. The nucleotide sequence is given as TGTGCCAGCAGACCCGGGACTAGCAACTACGAGCAGTACTTC.